What follows describes a single T cell receptor (beta chain). This clonotype was seen more than once but under ten times. Its antigen is not yet known. Within one base of it there is no much larger clone, and no base qualities were kept. The library was made by 5' RACE. Sequencing was carried out with an Illumina HiSeq 2000. A universal primer binding site was introduced by template switching, and a unique molecular identifier was present in the final cDNA, enabling accurate counting of TCR cDNA molecules. Specific primers in the conserved constant-segment region were used to synthesize first-strand cDNA for TCR alpha and beta chains. Each cDNA library was double barcoded, with a SMART-Mk sample barcode plus Illumina barcodes, to control for contamination. Two successive PCR steps introduced TruSeq adapter sequences along with Illumina sample barcodes. TCR alpha and beta cDNA libraries were sequenced on the Illumina HiSeq platform with custom primers. The original pipeline was this. Unique molecular identifiers were extracted from raw reads with MiGEC, and CDR3 positions were determined with MiXCR. Recombination models were inferred per individual with the repgenHMM and IGoR tools using an EM algorithm. Shared clonotype analysis was performed with the tcR package in R, normalizing sharing by the product of cloneset sizes. To study raw recombination without the effects of thymic and clonal selection, out-of-frame nonproductive sequences were analyzed. TCRdb reanalyzed the raw reads on its own, using fastp at Q25 for trimming and MiXCR for clone calling, and kept in-frame beta chains. Rows merge per CDR3 protein into single entries with the most common DNA and genes. These V and J calls are TCRdb output, not the study's own analysis. Here the sample has more than 1.5 million distinct CDR3 sequences; around 29% occur a single time. Less than 0.35% of the sample is taken by the ten largest.

The sample originates from a study of identical twins (dated by TCRdb to 2015 to 2016). In terms of the full investigation: To test whether fetal clonotypes persist, the study used deep sequencing on TCR alpha and beta repertoires from monozygotic twins, unrelated adults of various ages, and cord blood. Replicate twin experiments were performed at different times using different library preparation protocols to rule out contamination.

Taken from the germline V gene, the CDR1 and CDR2 loops are SGHRS and YFSETQ. The CDR3 contains 15 residues, cysteine and phenylalanine counted. Here the CDR3 DNA is all that survives: 45 bases in frame from base 1. A distance of 13 bases separates the germline ends of V and J, which lose 4 bases and 0 bases respectively. Only healthy Caucasian donors were included. Summary of the overall study and its limitations: Invariant T cells such as MAIT and iNKT could partly confound zero-insertion analyses, though diverse VJ usage argued against this for most clonotypes. In monozygotic twins, out-of-frame TCR alpha sharing was systematically underestimated by recombination models, although the models agreed with sharing between unrelated individuals. Abundant cord blood beta clonotypes had fewer insertions, young adult naive repertoires showed a similar but weaker trend, and memory repertoires showed no such trend. Compared with coincidental sharing between unrelated individuals, out-of-frame TCR alpha sequences shared between twins showed an excess of sequences with low generation probability. The excess sharing between twins in beta out-of-frame sequences was weaker because fewer shared sequences reduced the signal-to-noise ratio. Because the same donors could not be followed over many years, the conclusions relied on cross-sectional statistical analysis.

This clonotype originated in a newborn girl in good health. Source material: cord blood. Rearrangement joined TRBV5-1 to TRBJ1-1, with TRBD1 tentatively as D gene (5 bases match). The CDR3 region has the sequence CASSPGEGLNTEAFF. The nucleotide sequence is TGCGCCAGCAGCCCGGGGGAGGGGCTGAACACTGAAGCTTTCTTT.